This T cell receptor (beta chain) was retrieved from a study of T cells of healthy individuals. TCRdb ran MiXCR on the 5' RACE reads and lists one entry per CDR3 protein. The sample yields about 41,000 distinct CDR3 sequences, 3.5% to 5.5% seen once. CDR1 and CDR2 from the germline V gene are SQVTM and ANQGSEA. The CDR3 is 14 amino acids. Unmatched junction bases numbered 3, after V lost 4 bases and J lost 2 bases. This clonotype was observed at least ten times. The TCR sequence derives from a human donor in good health. The chain joins TRBV29-1 to TRBJ1-3, with TRBD1 identical over 9 bases. The CDR3 DNA reads TGCAGCGTTGCAACAGGGGGCACTGGAAACACCATATATTTT. Translating gives CSVATGGTGNTIYF. The full variable domain, its missing parts supplied by reference TRBV29-1 and TRBJ1-3, is SAVISQKPSRDICQRGTSLTIQCQVDSQVTMMFWYRQQPGQSLTLIATANQGSEATYESGFVIDKFPISRPNLTFSTLTVSNMSPEDSSIYLCSVATGGTGNTIYFGEGSWLTVV.